This T cell receptor beta chain was sequenced in a study of blood T cell repertoires in COVID-19. Overall study context: Nucleic acid was either cDNA or gDNA, and it came from T cells, B-cell-depleted T cells, or PBMCs.

Turning to this clone: Its ends do not fully match the called genes, so a read error is possible.

The CDR3 extends over 11 amino acids. Sequencing was performed with immunoSEQ multiplex PCR; in TCRdb, only in-frame clones are kept and a portion is missing. The sample holds approximately 260,000 clones; roughly nine tenths are singletons and the top ten take around 7.2%. The TCR was taken from a man aged 60 to 69 who had recovered from COVID-19. The rearrangement uses TRBV12-3 or TRBV12-4 and TRBJ2-5, with 8 bases identical to TRBD1. Material for sequencing was peripheral blood. This chain's CDR3 is CASSKGRGPHF. The CDR3 DNA follows: TGTGCCAGCAGTAAGGGCAGGGGGCCCCACTTC.